The rows below give T cell receptor beta chains drawn from one sample of a study of cytomegalovirus exposure and HLA in healthy donors. Data came from immunoSEQ multiplex PCR; TCRdb stores just in-frame clones and leaves some out. The data show about 220,000 clones, more than 60% seen once. Specimen: PBMCs. The receptors derive from a woman aged 25 to 39 in good health and CMV-seronegative. CDR3s include the opening cysteine and the closing phenylalanine or tryptophan. The D gene is left open where the match is weak. Rows give clone size only sometimes, using once, few, many, or a class for an expanded clone.

V gene	D gene	clone size	CDR3 length	J gene	CDR3 protein	CDR3 DNA
TRBV25-1	NA	NA	18	TRBJ1-2	CASSDTTGDYLSNYGYTF	TGTGCCAGCAGTGATACTACAGGCGATTACCTATCTAACTATGGCTACACCTTC
TRBV19	NA	once	12	TRBJ1-2	CASTPGSYGYTF	TGTGCCAGTACCCCCGGGTCCTATGGCTACACCTTC
TRBV5-1	TRBD1	once	16	TRBJ2-7	CASSPDPTGDLLGQYF	TGCGCCAGCAGCCCGGATCCGACAGGGGACCTTTTGGGGCAGTACTTC
TRBV30	TRBD1	NA	15	TRBJ2-3	CAWRAGTGTTDTQYF	TGTGCCTGGAGAGCTGGGACAGGGACCACAGATACGCAGTATTTT
TRBV2	NA	NA	14	TRBJ1-6	CAITARDVSSPLHF	TGTGCCATAACAGCGAGGGATGTTAGTTCACCCCTCCACTTT
TRBV20-1	NA	NA	11	TRBJ1-1	CSATQGTEAFF	TGCAGTGCCACGCAGGGAACGGAAGCTTTCTTT
TRBV6-6	NA	once	14	TRBJ2-6	CASTIARGANVLTF	TGTGCCAGCACTATCGCCCGGGGGGCCAACGTCCTGACTTTC
TRBV6-6	NA	NA	13	TRBJ2-7	CASSFRTDYEQYF	TGTGCCAGCAGTTTCAGGACAGACTACGAGCAGTACTTC
TRBV6-5	NA	NA	13	TRBJ2-1	CASSYQLGSRSFF	TGTGCCAGCAGTTACCAATTGGGCTCCCGATCGTTCTTC
TRBV27	NA	NA	13	TRBJ2-7	CATKVLNSYEQYF	TGTGCCACCAAGGTACTAAACTCCTACGAGCAGTACTTC
TRBV19	TRBD1	NA	17	TRBJ1-5	CASSIDRDRGTNQPQHF	TGTGCCAGTAGTATAGACCGGGACAGGGGTACCAATCAGCCCCAGCATTTT
TRBV29-1	TRBD1	NA	13	TRBJ2-7	CSVRTGESYEQYF	TGCAGCGTCCGGACAGGGGAATCCTACGAGCAGTACTTC
TRBV11-2	TRBD1	NA	15	TRBJ2-3	CASSFNRGSTDTQYF	TGTGCCAGCAGCTTTAACAGGGGGAGCACAGATACGCAGTATTTT
TRBV18	NA	NA	15	TRBJ1-2	CASSPSGRGNYGYTF	TGTGCCAGCTCACCATCGGGCCGAGGGAACTATGGCTACACCTTC
TRBV7-6	NA	NA	13	TRBJ2-3	CASSFNPTDTQYF	TGTGCCAGCAGCTTCAATCCCACAGATACGCAGTATTTT
TRBV9	NA	NA	10	TRBJ2-3	CASEGDTQYF	TGTGCCAGCGAGGGAGATACGCAGTATTTT
TRBV4-2	NA	NA	12	TRBJ2-1	CASSLVNREQFF	TGTGCCAGCAGCCTGGTCAATCGGGAGCAGTTCTTC
TRBV5-6	NA	NA	14	TRBJ1-2	CASSPDSPYYGYTF	TGTGCCAGCAGCCCGGACAGCCCCTACTATGGCTACACCTTC
TRBV27	NA	NA	18	TRBJ2-1	CASSRGTTSPEFYNEQFF	TGTGCCAGCAGTAGGGGAACCACTAGCCCAGAGTTCTACAATGAGCAGTTCTTC
TRBV18	TRBD1	NA	15	TRBJ2-1	CASSGDRGSYNEQFF	TGTGCCAGCTCGGGGGACAGGGGTTCCTACAATGAGCAGTTCTTC
TRBV2	NA	NA	17	TRBJ1-6	CASRETSKVGYNSPLHF	TGTGCCAGCAGGGAGACCTCCAAAGTAGGATACAATTCACCCCTCCACTTT
TRBV10-2	NA	NA	17	TRBJ1-5	CASSESITGPSNQPQHF	TGCGCCAGCAGTGAGTCGATTACAGGGCCAAGCAATCAGCCCCAGCATTTT
TRBV6-5	NA	NA	13	TRBJ1-1	CASSLLTPPVAFF	TGTGCCAGCAGTTTACTCACTCCCCCCGTGGCTTTCTTT
TRBV5-8	NA	NA	19	TRBJ2-3	CASTLGTWGIGSSTDTQYF	TGTGCCAGCACTTTGGGGACTTGGGGTATAGGTTCTAGCACAGATACGCAGTATTTT
TRBV6-5	NA	NA	14	TRBJ1-5	CASSPQGYNQPQHF	TGTGCCAGCAGTCCTCAGGGCTACAATCAGCCCCAGCATTTT
TRBV13	NA	NA	15	TRBJ1-2	CASSLGTATLYGYTF	TGTGCCAGCAGCTTAGGGACAGCAACCCTCTATGGCTACACCTTC
TRBV14	NA	once	17	TRBJ2-7	CASSQDGERWHFSEQYF	TGTGCCAGCAGCCAAGATGGGGAGAGATGGCACTTCAGCGAGCAGTACTTC
TRBV19	NA	NA	14	TRBJ2-5	CASSAGSVYETQYF	TGTGCCAGTAGTGCAGGGTCGGTATATGAGACCCAGTACTTC
TRBV7-9	TRBD2	NA	16	TRBJ2-3	CASSFGLAGFADTQYF	TGTGCCAGCAGCTTCGGACTAGCGGGGTTCGCAGATACGCAGTATTTT
TRBV7-6	TRBD2	NA	15	TRBJ2-2	CASSLGTSNRGELLF	TGTGCCAGCAGCTTAGGGACTAGTAATAGAGGGGAGCTGCTTTTT
TRBV28	NA	NA	14	TRBJ1-2	CASTTVGGHYGYTF	TGTGCCAGCACCACTGTTGGGGGCCACTATGGCTACACCTTC
TRBV18	NA	NA	18	TRBJ2-5	CASSPPWGDLGEQETQYF	TGTGCCAGCTCACCACCGTGGGGGGACCTGGGGGAACAAGAGACCCAGTACTTC
TRBV6-5	TRBD2	NA	15	TRBJ2-7	CASRVRTSGRYEQYF	TGTGCCAGCAGGGTACGGACTAGCGGGCGCTACGAGCAGTACTTC
TRBV2	TRBD2	NA	15	TRBJ2-2	CASSGLAGHTGELFF	TGTGCCAGCAGTGGTCTAGCGGGACACACCGGGGAGCTGTTTTTT
TRBV13	NA	NA	15	TRBJ2-5	CASSIRDGTQETQYF	TGTGCCAGCAGCATCCGCGACGGGACTCAAGAGACCCAGTACTTC